Each of the 9 T cell receptor beta chains below was sequenced from the same sample in a study of blood T cell repertoires in COVID-19. Generated by immunoSEQ multiplex PCR, the TCRdb table keeps only in-frame clones and is missing some. Of approximately 140,000 clones detected, approximately 86% appear once; the ten largest clones hold 2.3%. The sequencing input was PBMCs or T cells enriched from blood (not recorded which). All receptors derive from a woman aged 45-60 years who had recovered from COVID-19.

V usage is TRBV7-2 and J usage is TRBJ2-7; 11 nucleotides line up with TRBD1. J was trimmed by 4 bases and V by 5 bases; bases with no gene match: 7. Germline CDR1 reads SGHTA; CDR2 reads FQGNSA. The CDR3 covers 15 residues. The CDR3 reads CASSPRTGGEYEQYF. Here the CDR3 DNA reads TGTGCCAGCAGCCCGCGGACAGGGGGCGAGTACGAGCAGTACTTC.

V usage is TRBV7-6 and J usage is TRBJ2-7, with 8 bases fitting TRBD1. The CDR3 runs 14 residues. Trimming removed 1 base from V and 4 bases from J; junction bases left unmatched: 3. CDR1 SGHVS and CDR2 FNYEAQ come from the germline V gene. The CDR3 DNA sequence: TGTGCCAGCAGCTTAGGGACAGGGTCGTACGAGCAGTACTTC. Translated: CASSLGTGSYEQYF. The whole variable domain, filled in from reference TRBV7-6 and TRBJ2-7, reads GAGVSQSPRYKVTKRGQDVALRCDPISGHVSLYWYRQALGQGPEFLTYFNYEAQQDKSGLPNDRFSAERPEGSISTLTIQRTEQRDSAMYRCASSLGTGSYEQYFGPGTRLTVT.

This chain connects TRBV5-4 to TRBJ1-2; 7 positions match TRBD1. This CDR3 spans 15 amino acids. The V gene end was trimmed by 0 bases and the J gene end by 2 bases; junction bases not matched to a gene: 4. Germline loops: CDR1 SGHNT, CDR2 YYREEE (reference sequence). This chain's CDR3 is CASSLGRQGNYGYTF. The CDR3 region has the DNA TGTGCCAGCAGCTTGGGCAGACAGGGCAACTATGGCTACACCTTC.

The V call is TRBV30, the J call TRBJ2-7; no firm D call. Germline CDR1 is GTSNPN and CDR2 is SVGIG (reference sequence). V lost 3 bases, J lost 0 bases, and 12 bases lay in between. This CDR3 spans 14 amino acids. CDR3 DNA: TGTGCCTGGAGCGTTGGGCCCGTCTCCTACGAGCAGTACTTC. Residues: CAWSVGPVSYEQYF.

This chain uses TRBV2 with TRBJ2-2; a possible D gene is TRBD2 (5 bases). Trimming pared 4 bases from V and 4 bases from J, leaving 10 bases between. This CDR3 has 14 amino acids. Germline CDR1 reads SNHLY; CDR2 reads FYNNEI. In nucleotides, the CDR3 is TGTGCCAGCAGTGTCACTAGAGGCACCGGGGAGCTGTTTTTT. Translating gives CASSVTRGTGELFF.

The V call is TRBV3-1 (or the pseudogene TRBV3-2), the J call TRBJ2-5; D possibly corresponds to TRBD1 (6 bases). Trimming took 2 bases from V and 3 from J, leaving 19 bases between them. The CDR3 is made up of 17 amino acids. CDR1 LGHDT and CDR2 YNNKEL come from the germline V gene (reference sequence). CDR3 DNA: TGTGCCAGCAGCCAAAGAGGGACACGTCCAAAAGAAGAGACCCAGTACTTC. Translation: CASSQRGTRPKEETQYF.

V and J are TRBV6-5 and TRBJ1-3; D is uncertain. Germline V CDR1 and CDR2: MNHEY, SVGAGI. Trimming took off 8 bases at V and 7 bases at J, with 15 bases between the two ends. The CDR3 has 13 residues. The chain's CDR3 is CASLRKNVNTIYF. The CDR3 region has the DNA TGTGCCAGCCTTCGTAAAAATGTCAACACCATATATTTT.

The genes are TRBV29-1 and TRBJ2-1; TRBD1 is a possible D gene (5 bases). In germline, CDR1 is SQVTM, CDR2 ANQGSEA. The CDR3 spans 12 residues. V was clipped by 3 bases and J by 5 bases, with 8 bases between them. The CDR3 protein is CSVDRVDNEQFF. In DNA, the CDR3 is TGCAGCGTTGACAGGGTCGACAATGAGCAGTTCTTC.

The rearrangement uses TRBV2 and TRBJ2-7; D gene unclear. Between the trimmed V and J ends, which lost 9 bases and 1 base, there was a span of 16 bases. The germline V gene encodes CDR1 SNHLY and CDR2 FYNNEI. This CDR3 region has 14 residues. The CDR3 here is CASRPRVGSYEQYF. The DNA for the CDR3 is TGTGCCAGTCGACCTCGGGTCGGGTCCTACGAGCAGTACTTC.